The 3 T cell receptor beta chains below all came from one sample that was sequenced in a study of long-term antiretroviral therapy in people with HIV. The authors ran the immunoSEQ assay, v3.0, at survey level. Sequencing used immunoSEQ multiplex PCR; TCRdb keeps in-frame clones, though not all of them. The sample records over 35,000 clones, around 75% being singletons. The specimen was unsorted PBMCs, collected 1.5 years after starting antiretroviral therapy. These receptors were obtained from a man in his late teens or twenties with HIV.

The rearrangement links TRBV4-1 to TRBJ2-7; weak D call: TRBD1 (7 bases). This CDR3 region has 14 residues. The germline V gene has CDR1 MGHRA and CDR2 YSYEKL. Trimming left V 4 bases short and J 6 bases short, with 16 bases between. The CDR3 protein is CASSRQEGAGEQYF. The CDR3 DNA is TGCGCCAGCAGCCGACAGGAGGGGGCAGGCGAGCAGTACTTC.

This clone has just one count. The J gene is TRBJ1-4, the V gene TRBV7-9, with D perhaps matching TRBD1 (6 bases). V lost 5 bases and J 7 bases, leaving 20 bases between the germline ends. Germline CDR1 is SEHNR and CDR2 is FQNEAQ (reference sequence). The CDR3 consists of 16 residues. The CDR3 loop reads CASSPLNRASGEKLFF. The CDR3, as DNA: TGTGCCAGCAGCCCCTTAAACAGGGCGTCTGGTGAAAAACTGTTTTTT.

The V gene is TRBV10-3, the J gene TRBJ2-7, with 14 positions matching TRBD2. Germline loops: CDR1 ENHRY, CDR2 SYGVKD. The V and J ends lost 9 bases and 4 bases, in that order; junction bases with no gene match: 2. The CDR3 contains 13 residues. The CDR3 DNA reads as TGTGCCATAGGGACTAGCGGGAGATACGAGCAGTACTTC. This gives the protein CAIGTSGRYEQYF.